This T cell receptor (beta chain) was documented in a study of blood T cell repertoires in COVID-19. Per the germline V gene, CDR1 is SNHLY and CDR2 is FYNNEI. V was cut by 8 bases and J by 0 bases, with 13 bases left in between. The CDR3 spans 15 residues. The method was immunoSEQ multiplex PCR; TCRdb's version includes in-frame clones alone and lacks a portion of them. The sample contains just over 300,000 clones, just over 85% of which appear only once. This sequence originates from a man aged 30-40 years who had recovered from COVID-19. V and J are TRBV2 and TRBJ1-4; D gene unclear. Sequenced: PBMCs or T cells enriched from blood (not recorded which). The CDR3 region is CASSGGVATNEKLFF. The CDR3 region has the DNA TGTGCCAGCTCCGGCGGGGTTGCAACTAATGAAAAACTGTTTTTT. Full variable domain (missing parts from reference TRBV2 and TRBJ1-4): EPEVTQTPSHQVTQMGQEVILRCVPISNHLYFYWYRQILGQKVEFLVSFYNNEISEKSEIFDDQFSVERPDGSNFTLKIRSTKLEDSAMYFCASSGGVATNEKLFFGSGTQLSVL.